A single sample is the source of the 5 T cell receptor beta chains below, sequenced in a study of blood T cell repertoires in COVID-19. The method was immunoSEQ multiplex PCR; TCRdb's version includes in-frame clones alone and lacks a portion of them. Here the sample spans fewer than 300,000 clones, roughly 77% being singletons. The sequencing input was peripheral blood. The receptors originated from a woman aged 80 or over with acute or convalescent COVID-19.

The V gene is TRBV5-5, the J gene TRBJ1-3; D is undetermined. The CDR3 is 16 amino acids. Germline assignment: CDR1 SGHKS and CDR2 YYEKEE (reference sequence). Deletions cut 0 bases from V and 0 bases from J, with 10 bases between. Written as DNA, the CDR3 is TGTGCCAGCAGCTTGGATGGCAGTGGCTCTGGAAACACCATATATTTT. Amino acid sequence: CASSLDGSGSGNTIYF.

The V call is TRBV21-1, the J call TRBJ1-2; the table assigns TRBD1, which was not confirmed against the DNA. TRBV21-1 is marked as a pseudogene. The CDR3 totals 15 residues. Here the CDR3 reads CASSAQGRPSYGYTF. The CDR3 DNA follows: TGTGCCAGCAGCGCACAGGGGCGCCCGTCCTATGGCTACACCTTC.

CDR3: CATQAVSMFTGELFF. CDR3 DNA: TGTGCCACCCAGGCAGTAAGCATGTTCACCGGGGAGCTGTTTTTT. The chain links TRBV10-3 to TRBJ2-2; D unresolved. V dropped 10 bases and J dropped 4 bases, with 19 bases sitting between them. The germline gives CDR1 ENHRY, CDR2 SYGVKD. The CDR3 extends over 15 amino acids.

The chain is built from TRBV6-5 and TRBJ1-4, with TRBD1 matching over 7 bases. This CDR3 contains 14 residues. V gave up 11 bases and J gave up 4 bases; unmatched junction bases: 10. Germline V gene data show CDR1 as MNHEY and CDR2 as SVGAGI. CDR3 in amino acids: CAARGSGGNEKLFF. CDR3 in DNA: TGTGCCGCCAGGGGGTCCGGGGGTAATGAAAAACTGTTTTTT.

This sequence joins TRBV7-3 and TRBJ1-1, with 7 bases aligning to TRBD1. This CDR3 is built from 14 residues. The junction had 6 bases not matched to a gene; V was cut back by 4 bases and J by 4 bases. CDR1 SGHTA and CDR2 FQGTGA come from the germline V gene. CDR3 region: CASSSQGYGTEAFF. In DNA, the CDR3 is TGTGCCAGCAGCTCACAGGGGTATGGCACTGAAGCTTTCTTT.